This TCR beta chain appears in the sequencing data of a study of T cells in Graves' hyperthyroidism and ophthalmopathy. Study-level background: Peripheral blood was acquired at first diagnosis, ahead of any therapy whatsoever.

Participants, patients aged 18 to 65, had newly diagnosed hyperthyroidism with a duration under 2 months. Uncontrolled infection, other autoimmune disease, pregnancy or lactation excluded patients. Each 10 ml fresh peripheral blood draw supplied the PBMCs. This CDR3 is 16 amino acids long. Germline assignment: CDR1 SGHDT and CDR2 YYEEEE. V shed 4 bases and J shed 1 base, with 18 bases lying between them. TCR beta CDR3 region amplification was performed from RNA transcripts. TCR CDR3 underwent first-round RT-PCR with the HTBI primer set. Each CDR3 protein gets one entry after TCRdb re-called the multiplex PCR reads with MiXCR. The sample records about 350,000 distinct CDR3 sequences, around 13% being singletons.

V is TRBV5-6 and J is TRBJ2-7; the D is unclear. Sequencing used blood. This TCR was recovered from a woman in her 30s with Graves' hyperthyroidism. Here the CDR3 DNA reads TGTGCCAGCAGCGTGGGCGAGACGGACCGGTCCTACGAGCAGTACTTC. Its translation: CASSVGETDRSYEQYF.